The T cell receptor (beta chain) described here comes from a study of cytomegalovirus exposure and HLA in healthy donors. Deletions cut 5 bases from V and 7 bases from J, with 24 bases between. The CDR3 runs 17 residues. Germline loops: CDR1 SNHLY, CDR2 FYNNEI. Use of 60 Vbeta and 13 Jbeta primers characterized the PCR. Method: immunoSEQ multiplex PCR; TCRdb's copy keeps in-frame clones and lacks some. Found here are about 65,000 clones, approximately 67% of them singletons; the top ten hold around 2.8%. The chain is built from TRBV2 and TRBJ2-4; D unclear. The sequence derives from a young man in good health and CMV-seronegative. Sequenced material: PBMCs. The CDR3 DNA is TGTGCCAGCAGTTCGCGCCCGTCGATCTCTGACGGGAACATTCAGTACTTC. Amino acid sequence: CASSSRPSISDGNIQYF.